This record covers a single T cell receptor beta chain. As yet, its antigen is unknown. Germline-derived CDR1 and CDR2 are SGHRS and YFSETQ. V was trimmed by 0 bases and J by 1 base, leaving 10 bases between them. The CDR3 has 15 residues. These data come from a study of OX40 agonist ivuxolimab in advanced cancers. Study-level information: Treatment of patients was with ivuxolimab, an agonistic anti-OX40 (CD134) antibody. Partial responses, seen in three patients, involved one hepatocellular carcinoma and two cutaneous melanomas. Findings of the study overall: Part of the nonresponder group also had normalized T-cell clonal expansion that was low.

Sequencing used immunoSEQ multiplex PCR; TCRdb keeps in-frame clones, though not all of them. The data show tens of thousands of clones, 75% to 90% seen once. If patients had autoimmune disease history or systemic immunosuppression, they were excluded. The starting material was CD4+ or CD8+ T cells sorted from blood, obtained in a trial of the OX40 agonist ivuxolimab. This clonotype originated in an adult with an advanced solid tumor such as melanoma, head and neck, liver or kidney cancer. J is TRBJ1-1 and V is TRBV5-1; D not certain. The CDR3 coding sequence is TGCGCCAGCAGCTTGGCCGGACGTCCGAACACTGAAGCTTTCTTT. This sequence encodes CASSLAGRPNTEAFF.